This passage covers 27 T cell receptor beta chains from one sample sequenced in a study of control samples from healthy donors and cancer patients. The table came from immunoSEQ multiplex PCR; TCRdb's copy has only in-frame clones and leaves some out. The sample comprises some 79,000 clones, around 89% of which are singletons, and 7.2% rests with the top ten. The specimen was blood. The receptors here all came from a man aged 50 to 59 in good health.

V is TRBV5-1 and J is TRBJ2-3; TRBD1 matches 7 bases. J was trimmed by 6 bases and V by 4 bases; bases with no gene match: 5. CDR1 is SGHRS, CDR2 YFSETQ, per germline. The CDR3 length is 13 residues. CDR3 region: CASSPTQGDTQYF. CDR3 in DNA: TGCGCCAGCAGCCCCACACAGGGGGATACGCAGTATTTT.

V gene TRBV23-1 combines with J gene TRBJ1-1, with D maybe TRBD1 (5 bases). TRBV23-1 is an ORF for which the function is uncertain. Trimming left V 11 bases short and J 4 bases short, with 20 bases between. The CDR3 runs 14 residues. The CDR3 here is CAAGRAERGTEAFF. CDR3 nucleotide sequence: TGCGCCGCCGGGAGGGCAGAGAGGGGCACTGAAGCTTTCTTT.

As DNA, the CDR3 is TGTGCCAGCAGCTTCAGGGACACCGGGGAGCTGTTTTTT. Its translation: CASSFRDTGELFF. This chain joins TRBV7-9 and TRBJ2-2; tentative D call: TRBD1 (5 bases). Germline CDR1 SEHNR, CDR2 FQNEAQ (reference sequence). Trimming stripped 3 bases from V and 3 bases from J, with 5 bases between. This CDR3 contains 13 residues. The variable domain in full, with the rest retrieved from reference TRBV7-9 and TRBJ2-2, is DTGVSQNPRHKITKRGQNVTFRCDPISEHNRLYWYRQTLGQGPEFLTYFQNEAQLEKSRLLSDRFSAERPKGSFSTLEIQRTEQGDSAMYLCASSFRDTGELFFGEGSRLTVL.

The chain has TRBV30 and TRBJ1-2; D ambiguous. The CDR3 covers 13 residues. Germline V gene sequence: CDR1 GTSNPN, CDR2 SVGIG (reference sequence). The V and J ends lost 7 bases and 0 bases respectively, with 12 bases between them. This CDR3 reads CASLGTANYGYTF. In nucleotides, the CDR3 is TGTGCCTCTCTAGGCACCGCTAACTATGGCTACACCTTC.

The rearrangement links TRBV2 to TRBJ1-1, with 7 bases matching TRBD1. This CDR3 comprises 13 residues. The germline V gene encodes CDR1 SNHLY and CDR2 FYNNEI. V lost 6 bases and J lost 5; bases outside the gene matches: 6. The CDR3: CASRETGMTEAFF. CDR3 in DNA: TGTGCCAGCAGAGAGACAGGGATGACTGAAGCTTTCTTT.

The gene calls are TRBV2 and TRBJ2-5; the D gene is possibly TRBD2 (5 bases). CDR1 and CDR2 from the germline V gene are SNHLY and FYNNEI. The CDR3 consists of 12 residues. V lost 8 bases to trimming and J lost 9 bases, with 16 bases between them. CDR3 residues: CASDGVWSAQYF. CDR3 coding DNA: TGTGCCAGCGACGGGGTTTGGTCGGCCCAGTACTTC.

The chain recombines TRBV7-2 with TRBJ2-1, with 10 nucleotides matching TRBD2. From germline, CDR1 is SGHTA and CDR2 FQGNSA. Unmatched junction bases numbered 9, after V lost 1 base and J lost 9 bases. This CDR3 region has 16 residues. The CDR3 bases are TGTGCCAGCAGCTTAGAAGGGACTAGCGCTAGCGGTGAGCAGTTCTTC. As protein: CASSLEGTSASGEQFF. Looking up the rest from reference TRBV7-2 and TRBJ2-1 gives the full variable domain: GAGVSQSPSNKVTEKGKDVELRCDPISGHTALYWYRQSLGQGLEFLIYFQGNSAPDKSGLPSDRFSAERTGGSVSTLTIQRTQQEDSAVYLCASSLEGTSASGEQFFGPGTRLTVL.

The chain joins TRBV9 to TRBJ2-3; D not certain. Germline V gene lookup returns CDR1 SGDLS and CDR2 YYNGEE. V was shortened by 4 bases and J by 2 bases, with 11 bases between the two germline ends. This CDR3 spans 14 amino acids. The CDR3 DNA sequence: TGTGCCAGCAGCCGGGTGGGTATCACAGATACGCAGTATTTT. It yields the protein CASSRVGITDTQYF.

This chain connects TRBV18 to TRBJ2-5; D is undetermined. The CDR3 totals 13 residues. Deletions cut 0 bases from V and 5 bases from J, with 7 bases between. The germline V gene encodes CDR1 KGHSH and CDR2 LQKENI. CDR3 amino acids: CASSPPMDETQYF. CDR3 sequence (DNA): TGTGCCAGCTCACCACCGATGGATGAGACCCAGTACTTC. The full variable domain, completed using reference TRBV18 and TRBJ2-5, is NAGVMQNPRHLVRRRGQEARLRCSPMKGHSHVYWYRQLPEEGLKFMVYLQKENIIDESGMPKERFSAEFPKEGPSILRIQQVVRGDSAAYFCASSPPMDETQYFGPGTRLLVL.

This chain connects TRBV2 to TRBJ2-7; TRBD1 matches 9 bases. Germline V CDR1 and CDR2: SNHLY, FYNNEI. The V and J ends lost 7 bases and 5 bases, in that order; junction bases with no gene match: 18. The CDR3 extends over 17 amino acids. The CDR3 region is CASIPPPGDRVGHEQYF. In nucleotides, the CDR3 is TGTGCCAGCATCCCCCCCCCAGGGGACAGGGTGGGCCACGAGCAGTACTTC. Supplemented by reference TRBV2 and TRBJ2-7, the full variable domain reads EPEVTQTPSHQVTQMGQEVILRCVPISNHLYFYWYRQILGQKVEFLVSFYNNEISEKSEIFDDQFSVERPDGSNFTLKIRSTKLEDSAMYFCASIPPPGDRVGHEQYFGPGTRLTVT.

This chain links TRBV30 with TRBJ1-2, with TRBD1 matching 7 bases. V lost 4 bases and J lost 7; bases outside the gene matches: 9. CDR3 size: 13 residues. The germline V gene encodes CDR1 GTSNPN and CDR2 SVGIG (reference sequence). CDR3 in amino acids: CAWTPGGESGYTF. CDR3 nucleotide sequence: TGTGCCTGGACCCCAGGGGGGGAGAGTGGCTACACCTTC. Full variable domain (missing parts from reference TRBV30 and TRBJ1-2): SQTIHQWPATLVQPVGSPLSLECTVEGTSNPNLYWYRQAAGRGLQLLFYSVGIGQISSEVPQNLSASRPQDRQFILSSKKLLLSDSGFYLCAWTPGGESGYTFGSGTRLTVV.

The chain combines TRBV10-3 with TRBJ1-1, with D maybe TRBD1 (6 bases). The CDR3 is 11 amino acids. V was shortened by 10 bases and J by 4 bases, with 10 bases between the two germline ends. Germline CDR1 is ENHRY and CDR2 is SYGVKD. In nucleotides, the CDR3 is TGTGCCACCGTGGGGGCCACTGAAGCTTTCTTT. It specifies CATVGATEAFF.

V and J are TRBV21-1 and TRBJ2-7. TRBV21-1 is designated a pseudogene. The CDR3 is made up of 11 amino acids. CDR3 bases: TGTGCCAGCAGCAACTCCTACGAGCAGTACTTC. The encoded protein is CASSNSYEQYF.

The rearrangement uses TRBV6-5 and TRBJ1-1; TRBD1 agrees at 7 bases. The CDR3 is made up of 13 amino acids. V was pared by 7 bases and J by 4 bases, with 6 bases of the junction left unmatched. From germline, CDR1 is MNHEY and CDR2 SVGAGI. CDR3 sequence (DNA): TGTGCCAGCAACCCAGGGGGTGGCACTGAAGCTTTCTTT. This codes for CASNPGGGTEAFF.

The chain employs TRBV7-2 and TRBJ2-7, with TRBD1 identical over 7 bases. V lost 3 bases, J lost 1 base, and 6 bases stayed unmatched. This CDR3 contains 15 residues. Germline-derived CDR1 and CDR2 are SGHTA and FQGNSA. This CDR3 reads CASSFVGTDSYEQYF. The CDR3 DNA reads TGTGCCAGCAGCTTCGTGGGGACAGATTCCTACGAGCAGTACTTC.

This clone was observed a few times. This chain uses TRBV5-1 with TRBJ2-5; possibly TRBD1 for D (6 bases). The CDR3 loop spans 15 amino acids. The V gene lost 4 bases and the J gene lost 5 bases, with 18 bases spanning the gap. Germline lookup yields CDR1 SGHRS and CDR2 YFSETQ. This CDR3 is CASSAGDMFGETQYF. For the CDR3, the DNA is TGCGCCAGCAGCGCCGGGGACATGTTTGGTGAGACCCAGTACTTC. Full variable domain (remainder filled in from reference TRBV5-1 and TRBJ2-5): KAGVTQTPRYLIKTRGQQVTLSCSPISGHRSVSWYQQTPGQGLQFLFEYFSETQRNKGNFPGRFSGRQFSNSRSEMNVSTLELGDSALYLCASSAGDMFGETQYFGPGTRLLVL.

The rearrangement joins TRBV7-2 to TRBJ2-7; D is uncertain. The V and J ends lost 6 bases and 2 bases respectively, with 8 bases between them. The CDR3 spans 12 residues. The germline CDR1 and CDR2 sequences are SGHTA and FQGNSA. The CDR3: CASRNTAYEQYF. Here the CDR3 DNA reads TGTGCCAGCAGGAATACAGCCTACGAGCAGTACTTC.

Details on this clone: Other DNA sequences in this sample translate to the same CDR3. The V and J genes are TRBV3-1 (or the pseudogene TRBV3-2) and TRBJ2-5; D uncertain. The germline V gene has CDR1 LGHDT and CDR2 YNNKEL (reference sequence). The CDR3 has 11 amino acids. Between the trimmed V and J ends, which lost 1 base and 4 bases, there was a span of 1 base. The CDR3 loop reads CASSQGETQYF. The CDR3, as DNA: TGTGCCAGCAGCCAAGGAGAGACCCAGTACTTC.

The rearrangement links TRBV2 to TRBJ2-6, with 9 bases identical to TRBD1. The CDR3 sequence is 17 residues long. J was trimmed by 1 base and V by 8 bases; bases with no gene match: 9. Per germline, CDR1 SNHLY and CDR2 FYNNEI. The CDR3 region is CASGRDRVLSGANVLTF. DNA for the CDR3: TGTGCCAGCGGCCGGGACAGGGTCCTATCTGGGGCCAACGTCCTGACTTTC.

The chain carries TRBV19 and TRBJ2-7; TRBD1 matches 8 bases. Trimming cost V 5 bases and J 3 bases; bases outside gene matches: 12. The CDR3 is 16 residues long. The germline V gene encodes CDR1 LNHDA and CDR2 SQIVND (reference sequence). The DNA of the CDR3 is TGTGCCAGTAGTCTGAGACAGGGGATTATCATCTACGAGCAGTACTTC. It codes for CASSLRQGIIIYEQYF.

V usage is TRBV4-2 and J usage is TRBJ2-7, with TRBD1 as a possible D gene (5 bases). The CDR3 extends over 15 amino acids. V gave up 0 bases and J gave up 4 bases, with 13 bases separating them. The germline V gene has CDR1 LGHNA and CDR2 YNFKEQ. The CDR3 nucleotides read TGTGCCAGCAGCCAAGATCAGGGTGGTTATTACGAGCAGTACTTC. Translating it yields CASSQDQGGYYEQYF.

The chain recombines TRBV9 with TRBJ2-7; D is uncertain. Germline lookup yields CDR1 SGDLS and CDR2 YYNGEE. The V end lost 0 bases, the J end lost 6 bases, and 10 bases lay between the germline ends. CDR3 length: 13 residues. CDR3 coding DNA: TGTGCCAGCAGCGTAGCTCCATATCTCGAGCAGTACTTC. Its protein is CASSVAPYLEQYF.

The chain recombines TRBV4-1 with TRBJ1-2, with no clear D. The CDR3 totals 12 residues. CDR1 and CDR2 (germline): MGHRA, YSYEKL. V lost 3 bases and J lost 8, with 10 bases in between. The CDR3: CASSHPLRGYTF. The CDR3 DNA is TGCGCCAGCAGCCACCCCTTGAGGGGCTACACCTTC.

CDR3 nucleotide sequence: TGTGCCAGCCGCCCGGGGGCCGGGGCCAACGTCCTGACTTTC. Its translation is CASRPGAGANVLTF. The rearrangement links TRBV6-5 to TRBJ2-6; D is tentatively TRBD1 or TRBD2 (6 bases each). Germline V gene data show CDR1 as MNHEY and CDR2 as SVGAGI. The CDR3 sequence is 14 residues long. V gave up 8 bases and J gave up 4 bases, with 12 bases separating them.

The chain combines TRBV25-1 with TRBJ1-3; D not certain. The CDR3 length is 13 residues. V lost 0 bases, J lost 3 bases, and 3 bases lay in between. Germline CDR1 reads MGHDK; CDR2 reads SYGVNS. CDR3 in amino acids: CASSEYRGNTIYF. In nucleotides, the CDR3 is TGTGCCAGCAGTGAATACCGTGGAAACACCATATATTTT.

This clone was recorded only once. The gene calls are TRBV5-1 and TRBJ2-5; TRBD2 might be the D (5 bases). The V gene lost 4 bases and the J gene lost 4 bases, with 20 bases spanning the gap. Germline V gene lookup returns CDR1 SGHRS and CDR2 YFSETQ. This CDR3 region has 16 residues. The CDR3 DNA follows: TGCGCCAGCAGCCCTGCGAGGGATTCCTCCATAGAGACCCAGTACTTC. Amino acid sequence: CASSPARDSSIETQYF.

The chain joins TRBV6-1 to TRBJ2-1; D call uncertain. V was shortened by 1 base and J by 6 bases, with 10 bases between the two germline ends. This CDR3 spans 14 amino acids. Germline V gives CDR1 MNHNS, CDR2 SASEGT. CDR3 nucleotides: TGTGCCAGCAGTGAAGACGATTGGTTCAATGAGCAGTTCTTC. The encoded protein is CASSEDDWFNEQFF.